Presented here are 14 T cell receptor beta chains from one specimen sequenced in a study of T cells in Graves' hyperthyroidism and ophthalmopathy. RNA transcripts gave rise to amplified TCR beta CDR3 regions. A first-round RT-PCR of the TCR CDR3 used the HTBI primer set. One entry per CDR3 protein, called by TCRdb with MiXCR from the multiplex PCR reads. The sample carries some 270,000 distinct CDR3 sequences, more than 10% recorded once. The material sequenced was blood. Source of these receptors: a woman aged 25 to 39 with Graves' hyperthyroidism that later progressed to Graves' ophthalmopathy.

This clonotype was observed many times. The gene calls are TRBV11-2 and TRBJ2-5; 7 bases agree with TRBD1. V shed 5 bases, J shed 4 bases, and the junction held 10 bases outside the gene matches. Germline V gives CDR1 SGHAT, CDR2 FQNNGV. The CDR3 consists of 15 residues. The CDR3 protein is CASSTKQGFGETQYF. The CDR3 DNA reads as TGTGCCAGCAGCACAAAACAGGGGTTCGGAGAGACCCAGTACTTC.

A few counts support this clonotype. A clone one base away is much larger, so this may be a read error. This chain uses TRBV27 with TRBJ2-3; 11 positions agree with TRBD1. The CDR3 has 15 amino acids. From germline, CDR1 is MNHEY and CDR2 SMNVEV (reference sequence). The CDR3 DNA sequence: TGTGCCAGCAGTACCCGGGACAGGGGGTCAGATGCGCAGTATTTT. Protein: CASSTRDRGSDAQYF.

This clonotype has ten or more counts. The chain uses TRBV4-3 and TRBJ2-7; D uncertain. CDR1 LGHNA and CDR2 YSLEER come from the germline V gene. This CDR3 comprises 15 residues. V lost 1 base to trimming and J lost 0 bases, with 10 bases between them. The CDR3 spells CASSQVGFSSYEQYF. Written as DNA, the CDR3 is TGCGCCAGCAGCCAAGTCGGATTCTCCTCCTACGAGCAGTACTTC.

This clonotype appeared many times. The V gene is TRBV11-1, the J gene TRBJ2-5, with D possibly being TRBD2 (6 bases). Germline V CDR1 and CDR2: SGHAT, FQDESV (reference sequence). The CDR3 is 17 residues long. Trimming cost V 5 bases and J 5 bases, with 24 bases left between them. The CDR3 DNA sequence: TGTGCCAGCAGCCTCCCCAACCCCGGGAGCCTCGGGGAGACCCAGTACTTC. It encodes CASSLPNPGSLGETQYF.

There are a few counts of this clonotype. In DNA, the CDR3 is TGCGCCAGCAGCCGGGGGACAGAGATCTATGGCTACACCTTC. It yields the protein CASSRGTEIYGYTF. The chain joins TRBV4-1 to TRBJ1-2; 7 bases align to TRBD1. This CDR3 has 14 amino acids. Germline CDR1 reads MGHRA; CDR2 reads YSYEKL. V trimming: 4 bases; J trimming: 4 bases; junction bases outside the gene matches: 6.

This clonotype was found many times. The J gene is TRBJ2-2, the V gene TRBV5-5; weak D call: TRBD2 (5 bases). V was pared by 4 bases and J by 2 bases, with 9 bases between. This CDR3 region has 14 residues. Germline CDR1 reads SGHKS; CDR2 reads YYEKEE (reference sequence). The CDR3 loop is CASSPSGNTGELFF. In nucleotides, the CDR3 is TGTGCCAGCAGCCCCAGCGGAAACACCGGGGAGCTGTTTTTT.

This clonotype appeared many times. This sequence joins TRBV5-1 and TRBJ2-1; D remains ambiguous. This CDR3 contains 13 residues. Germline V lookup: CDR1 SGHRS, CDR2 YFSETQ. Deletions cut 0 bases from V and 10 bases from J, with 11 bases between. In nucleotides, the CDR3 is TGCGCCAGCAGCTTGGATAATATAGGAGAGCAGTTCTTC. This codes for CASSLDNIGEQFF. Looking up the rest from reference TRBV5-1 and TRBJ2-1 gives the full variable domain: KAGVTQTPRYLIKTRGQQVTLSCSPISGHRSVSWYQQTPGQGLQFLFEYFSETQRNKGNFPGRFSGRQFSNSRSEMNVSTLELGDSALYLCASSLDNIGEQFFGPGTRLTVL.

This clonotype turned up a few times. The chain has TRBV19 and TRBJ1-2; tentative D call: TRBD1 (5 bases). CDR1 and CDR2 (germline): LNHDA, SQIVND (reference sequence). The V and J ends lost 4 bases and 7 bases respectively, with 19 bases between them. This CDR3 spans 15 amino acids. CDR3 loop: CASSSGGRDFGGYTF. The CDR3 coding sequence is TGTGCCAGTAGTAGTGGGGGTAGGGATTTTGGTGGCTACACCTTC.

In its sample, this clonotype was seen many times. V usage is TRBV28 and J usage is TRBJ1-4; weak D call: TRBD1 (5 bases). The CDR3 contains 15 residues. Deletions cut 2 bases from V and 3 bases from J, with 10 bases between. Germline assignment: CDR1 MDHEN and CDR2 SYDVKM. CDR3 region: CASSLLGAPNEKLFF. The CDR3 coding sequence is TGTGCCAGCAGTTTACTAGGGGCCCCTAATGAAAAACTGTTTTTT.

This clonotype was picked up many times. This chain joins TRBV27 and TRBJ1-1; D might be TRBD1 (6 bases). This CDR3 has 14 amino acids. V lost 8 bases to trimming and J lost 0 bases, with 13 bases between them. Germline CDR1 reads MNHEY; CDR2 reads SMNVEV (reference sequence). The CDR3 is CASQTQGMNTEAFF. Written as DNA, the CDR3 is TGTGCCAGCCAAACTCAGGGGATGAACACTGAAGCTTTCTTT.

This rearrangement joins TRBV7-9 to TRBJ2-2; D is unclear. The CDR3 has 15 amino acids. V was trimmed by 10 bases and J by 2 bases, leaving 17 bases between them. Germline CDR1 and CDR2: SEHNR and FQNEAQ (reference sequence). As DNA, the CDR3 is TGTGCCACCCGCCGGGCCGCGGCAAACACCGGGGAGCTGTTTTTT. Translation: CATRRAAANTGELFF.

The sample holds many counts of this clonotype. The J gene is TRBJ2-3, the V gene TRBV7-2; maybe TRBD2 (6 bases). V was pared by 7 bases and J by 2 bases, with 13 bases between. CDR3 length: 14 amino acids. CDR1 SGHTA and CDR2 FQGNSA come from the germline V gene. Here the CDR3 DNA reads TGTGCCAGCACCGTTAGCGGCCTCACAGATACGCAGTATTTT. Translation: CASTVSGLTDTQYF.

Written as DNA, the CDR3 is TGTGCCAGCAGCTTAGAAGGGACAGGGGGTGGCGGGACCCAGTACTTC. This encodes CASSLEGTGGGGTQYF. The chain combines TRBV7-6 with TRBJ2-5; TRBD1 agrees at 11 bases. J was trimmed by 7 bases and V by 1 base; bases with no gene match: 8. Germline loops: CDR1 SGHVS, CDR2 FNYEAQ. This CDR3 is built from 16 residues.

Ten or more counts support this clonotype. The J gene is TRBJ2-7, the V gene TRBV11-2, with D perhaps matching TRBD2 (5 bases). Trimming removed 3 bases from V and 2 bases from J, with 17 bases in between. Looked up from germline, CDR1 is SGHAT and CDR2 is FQNNGV. This CDR3 spans 16 amino acids. The CDR3 nucleotides are TGTGCCAGCAGCTTCCAAAAGGGAACTAGACCCTACGAGCAGTACTTC. It specifies CASSFQKGTRPYEQYF.